This TCR beta chain was sequenced during a study of human T cells and chemical hapten exposure. Time point in this sample: patch test 1, 2 weeks after DPC sensitization. Stated treatment: therapeutic diphenylcyclopropenone sensitization with weekly scalp DPC. V was clipped by 0 bases and J by 8 bases, with 10 bases between them. The CDR3 totals 14 residues. Per germline, CDR1 LNHNV and CDR2 YYDKDF (reference sequence). As handled by the study authors: TCR counts had a median of about 94,000 per sample and spanned roughly 20,000 to 750,000. Via MiXCR, TCRdb re-called the RACE reads, giving one row per CDR3 protein. The V and J calls and clone size come from TCRdb's table, not from the authors' own analysis. The sample contains some 380,000 distinct CDR3 sequences, approximately 5.1% of which appear only once. Study-wide results and limits: Expanded TCRs grouped into significantly more large CDR3 similarity clusters than controls produced.

Many counts were recorded for this clonotype. Its specificity is not known. The starting material was whole blood, obtained in connection with sensitization to the hapten diphenylcyclopropenone (DPC). This sequence was found in a woman in her forties or fifties with alopecia areata. Some clones in this sample may be carry-over from other donors' samples. This chain uses TRBV15 with TRBJ1-4; D is unresolved. CDR3 coding DNA: TGTGCCACCAGCAGAGATAGAGCGGGGGAAAAACTGTTTTTT. Its protein is CATSRDRAGEKLFF.